A selection of T cell receptor beta chains follows, all from one sample in a study of blood T cell repertoires in COVID-19. Sequencing was performed with immunoSEQ multiplex PCR; in TCRdb, only in-frame clones are kept and a portion is missing. The sample holds 300,000 or so clones; more than 75% are singletons and the top ten take 1%. Sequencing used peripheral blood. The receptor source for this set is a man in his forties or fifties with active or convalescent COVID-19. Both conserved end residues are part of each CDR3. Each record gives: V gene, CDR3 length, clone size, CDR3 protein. Rows give clone size only sometimes, using once, few, many, or a class for an expanded clone.

TRBV2 | 16 | NA | CASSGGLAGNTDTQYF
TRBV7-2 | 12 | NA | CASSPYTDTQYF
TRBV3-1/TRBV3-2 | 14 | NA | CASSHGRAGYIQYF
TRBV9 | 14 | once | CASSVKQSTDTQYF
TRBV24-1 | 16 | few | CATSDPGLAGGNEQFF
TRBV2 | 13 | NA | CASRATSNQPQHF
TRBV10-3 | 14 | NA | CAISDGGRGYEQYF
TRBV7-2 | 15 | NA | CASSFRLAGNNEQFF
TRBV7-9 | 16 | NA | CASSRDREATGNTIYF
TRBV6-5 | 15 | NA | CASSLTSGSRETQYF
TRBV4-1 | 15 | NA | CASSPGQGAPGGYTF
TRBV6-6 | 21 | NA | CASSPRGQRLGGIYQIEKLFF
TRBV11-3 | 13 | few | CASSTGVGNEQFF
TRBV7-8 | 15 | NA | CASSGGREKRNEQFF
TRBV18 | 13 | NA | CASSPGTYYEQYF
TRBV19 | 15 | once | CASSITGGSYNEQFF
TRBV30 | 17 | NA | CAWSPALWRGGYNEQFF
TRBV6-5 | 15 | NA | CASSYSSSRRPKLLF
TRBV5-6 | 17 | NA | CASSLAVRAGGKYEQYF
TRBV14 | 15 | NA | CASSPSTGAKNIQYF
TRBV25-1 | 14 | NA | CASSEYRRNYGYTF
TRBV2 | 15 | NA | CASSGKTGWNNEQFF
TRBV7-9 | 16 | NA | CASSPLLAGETDTQYF
TRBV19 | 14 | NA | CASSMTGRDQPQHF
TRBV4-2 | 15 | NA | CARFSFRGRNQPQHF
TRBV2 | 17 | NA | CASSELGGRSYNSPLHF
TRBV2 | 11 | NA | CASRGDTEAFF
TRBV12-3/TRBV12-4 | 13 | once | CASATSGGLEQFF
TRBV7-9 | 15 | once | CASSFPAGGPVEQFF
TRBV29-1 | 13 | NA | CSVRQGDLQPQHF
TRBV14 | 15 | few | CASSPWERSYNEQFF
TRBV24-1 | 14 | NA | CATSDSPQVGELFF
TRBV12-3/TRBV12-4 | 13 | NA | CASSLDRDTEAFF
TRBV4-2 | 17 | once | CASTLWGAGGNTGELFF
TRBV29-1 | 16 | once | CSVEARLTGGPTEAFF
TRBV4-3 | 12 | NA | CASRDSGVGQFF
TRBV28 | 13 | NA | CASTTRVMYEQYF
TRBV3-1/TRBV3-2 | 12 | NA | CASSQGPDTQYF
TRBV19 | 15 | few | CASSVHHSGEETQYF
TRBV5-4 | 13 | few | CASSLQGAAEAFF
TRBV2 | 15 | NA | CASSRNDRRNTEAFF
TRBV18 | 14 | NA | CASSPGGGNTEAFF
TRBV9 | 16 | once | CASSVLGSVSTDTQYF
TRBV5-1 | 16 | NA | CASSLAGGLGTDTQYF
TRBV7-9 | 13 | NA | CASSRGLREKLFF
TRBV30 | 16 | once | CAWSVRIRGDTGELFF
TRBV2 | 15 | once | CASREQGPNTGELFF
TRBV7-2 | 15 | NA | CASSPGVQARSPLHF
TRBV4-2 | 16 | few | CASSQDRGRGDTEAFF
TRBV28 | 15 | NA | CASSRQGFGNQPQHF
TRBV12-3/TRBV12-4 | 13 | NA | CASSLQTYTEAFF
TRBV12-3/TRBV12-4 | 13 | NA | CASSLQQGYGYTF
TRBV18 | 19 | NA | CASSFHQLDDRATDEKLFF
TRBV7-2 | 15 | once | CASSLFPGNTGELFF
TRBV7-9 | 14 | NA | CASSFGQGAYGYTF
TRBV18 | 15 | NA | CASSPTGALTDTQYF
TRBV5-1 | 16 | NA | CASSHGTHIEYNEQFF
TRBV10-3 | 14 | NA | CAVSRASLDDEQFF
TRBV11-2 | 15 | NA | CASSVRGGVYETQYF
TRBV19 | 15 | once | CASSTGLFPNQPQHF